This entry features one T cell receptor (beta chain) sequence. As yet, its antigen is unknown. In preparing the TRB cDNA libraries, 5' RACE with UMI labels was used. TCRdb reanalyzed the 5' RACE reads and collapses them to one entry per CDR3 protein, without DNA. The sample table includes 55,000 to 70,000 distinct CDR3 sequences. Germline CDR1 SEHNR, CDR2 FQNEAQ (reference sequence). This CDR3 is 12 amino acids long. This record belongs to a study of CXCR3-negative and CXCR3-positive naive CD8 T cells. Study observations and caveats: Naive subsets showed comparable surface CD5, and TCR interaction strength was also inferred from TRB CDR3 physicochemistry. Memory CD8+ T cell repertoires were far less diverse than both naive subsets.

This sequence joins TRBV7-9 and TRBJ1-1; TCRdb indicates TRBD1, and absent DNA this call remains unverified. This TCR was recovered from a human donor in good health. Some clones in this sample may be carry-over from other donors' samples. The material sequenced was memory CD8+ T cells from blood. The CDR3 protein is CATRRGGTEAFF.